This TCR beta chain was found in a study of blood T cells in healthy people across ages. Findings of the study overall: With age, beta diversity per million T cells declined roughly linearly, significantly by about 37. When set beside aged donors, long-lived donors presented more naive CD4+ cells and higher diversity.

Germline CDR1 DFQATT, CDR2 SNEGSKA (reference sequence). The CDR3 loop spans 16 amino acids. V shed 2 bases, J shed 0 bases, and the junction held 2 bases outside the gene matches. Regarding this clonotype: Its matching antigen is unknown.

Alongside a J-beta primer mix, a sample-barcoded 5' primer served in a second PCR lasting 7 to 11 cycles. A template-switch adaptor with 12 random nucleotides tagged each cDNA molecule. TCRdb redid the calling of the 5' RACE reads with MiXCR, one entry per CDR3 protein. Counted here are 650,000 to 700,000 distinct CDR3 sequences, approximately 52% occurring once; the ten biggest clones make up around an eighth. Researchers collected roughly 9.8 milliliters of peripheral blood from every single donor. The receptor comes from an elderly woman in good health. Specimen: blood. The V gene is TRBV20-1, the J gene TRBJ1-4; 11 positions agree with TRBD1. DNA for the CDR3: TGCAGTGCTAGAAGGGGACAGGGGGCAACTAATGAAAAACTGTTTTTT. This encodes CSARRGQGATNEKLFF.